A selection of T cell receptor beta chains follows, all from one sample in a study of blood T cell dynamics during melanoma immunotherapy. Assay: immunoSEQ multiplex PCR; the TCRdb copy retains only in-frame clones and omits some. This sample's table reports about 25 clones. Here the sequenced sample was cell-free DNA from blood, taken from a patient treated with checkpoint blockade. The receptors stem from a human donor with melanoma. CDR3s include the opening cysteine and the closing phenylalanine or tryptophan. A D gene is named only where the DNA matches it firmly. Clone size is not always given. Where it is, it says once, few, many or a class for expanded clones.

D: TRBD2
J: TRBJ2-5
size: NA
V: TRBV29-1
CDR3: CSVSFSLAGAETQYF
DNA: TGCAGCGTTTCCTTCTCGCTAGCGGGAGCTGAGACCCAGTACTTC

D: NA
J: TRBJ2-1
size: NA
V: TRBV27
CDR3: CASRFRDLGNEQFF
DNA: TGTGCCAGCAGGTTTAGGGATTTGGGCAATGAGCAGTTCTTC

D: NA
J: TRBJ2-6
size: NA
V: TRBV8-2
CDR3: CGRIVRTQSRANVLTF
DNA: TGTGGCAGAATTGTCAGAACACAAAGTCGGGCCAACGTCCTGACTTTC

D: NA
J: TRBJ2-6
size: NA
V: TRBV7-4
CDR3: CASSSETSQSRANVLTF
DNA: TGTGCCAGCAGCTCCGAAACCTCACAAAGTCGGGCCAACGTCCTGACTTTC

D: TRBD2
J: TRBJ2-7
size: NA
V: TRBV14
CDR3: CASSRGGSAYEQYF
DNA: TGTGCCAGCAGCCGGGGGGGATCAGCTTACGAGCAGTACTTC

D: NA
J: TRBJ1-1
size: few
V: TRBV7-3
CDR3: CASSLTTNTEAFF
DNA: TGTGCCAGCAGCTTAACCACGAACACTGAAGCTTTCTTT

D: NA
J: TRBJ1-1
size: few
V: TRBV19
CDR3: CASSSPGGGLVAAEAFF
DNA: TGTGCCAGTAGTAGCCCTGGGGGAGGTCTGGTAGCTGCTGAAGCTTTCTTT

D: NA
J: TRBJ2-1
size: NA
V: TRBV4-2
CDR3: CASSPRPEQARGGNEQFF
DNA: TGTGCCAGCAGCCCCCGTCCCGAGCAGGCCCGAGGCGGCAATGAGCAGTTCTTC

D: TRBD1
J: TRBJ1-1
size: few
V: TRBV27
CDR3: CASSLSGGTNTEAFF
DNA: TGTGCCAGCAGTTTATCAGGGGGCACGAACACTGAAGCTTTCTTT

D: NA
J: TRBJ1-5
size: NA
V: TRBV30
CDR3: CASDSNQPQHF
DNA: TGTGCCTCTGATAGCAATCAGCCCCAGCATTTT

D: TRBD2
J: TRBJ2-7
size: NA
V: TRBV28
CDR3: CATKTGTSAGEQYF
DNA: TGTGCCACCAAGACCGGGACTAGCGCAGGCGAGCAGTACTTC

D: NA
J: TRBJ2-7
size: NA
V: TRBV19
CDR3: CASLNPGGEQYF
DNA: TGTGCCAGTCTTAACCCTGGCGGCGAGCAGTACTTC